A selection of T cell receptor beta chains follows, all from one sample in a study of cytomegalovirus exposure and HLA in healthy donors. Profiling relied on immunoSEQ multiplex PCR, and the TCRdb table lists in-frame clones only, not all of them. The table lists approximately 180,000 clones, around nine tenths of them singletons. Sequencing input: PBMCs. The receptors shown here come from a woman aged 18 to 35 in good health and CMV-seronegative. Each CDR3 is given with its conserved first and last residue. The D gene is left open where the match is weak. The listing skips clone size in some rows; elsewhere it reads once, few, many or a size class.

TRBD2	TRBJ2-3	TRBV5-6	few	TGTGCTAGCGGCATAGGGGCGGGAGGAGGTACGCAGTATTTT	CASGIGAGGGTQYF
TRBD1	TRBJ2-7	TRBV6-1	few	TGTGCCGGGAGCCGGGACAGCTCCTACGAGCAGTACTTC	CAGSRDSSYEQYF
TRBD1	TRBJ1-5	TRBV28	NA	TGTGCCAGCAGACCCGACAGGGGGTATGTTCAGCCCCAGCATTTT	CASRPDRGYVQPQHF
TRBD1	TRBJ1-5	TRBV7-8	NA	TGTGCCAGCAGCTTAGTGGACAGGGGGCTCGGGGGCAATCAGCCCCAGCATTTT	CASSLVDRGLGGNQPQHF
NA	TRBJ2-2	TRBV7-2	NA	TGTGCCAGCAGCTTAGTCCGGAACACCGGGGAGCTGTTTTTT	CASSLVRNTGELFF
NA	TRBJ1-4	TRBV4-1	NA	TGCGCCAGCAGCCCGATACAGGTGACGAGAACTAATGAAAAACTGTTTTTT	CASSPIQVTRTNEKLFF
TRBD2	TRBJ2-1	TRBV7-8	NA	TGTGCCAGCAGCTCCCGACTAGCGGGAGGGTCCAATGAGCAGTTCTTC	CASSSRLAGGSNEQFF
NA	TRBJ1-1	TRBV5-5	NA	TGTGCCAGCAGCCTACACCAGGACACTGAAGCTTTCTTT	CASSLHQDTEAFF
NA	TRBJ2-7	TRBV5-1	once	TGCGCCAGCAGCTGGGGGGGGCAGTCTAACGAGCAGTACTTC	CASSWGGQSNEQYF
NA	TRBJ1-1	TRBV5-1	NA	TGCGCCAGCAGCTTGTTCGGGGGGCCGAACACTGAAGCTTTCTTT	CASSLFGGPNTEAFF
TRBD1	TRBJ2-6	TRBV27	NA	TGTGCCAGTCAAGGGACAGGAGGGGGTTCTGGGGCCAACGTCCTGACTTTC	CASQGTGGGSGANVLTF
NA	TRBJ1-3	TRBV9	NA	TGTGCCAGCAGCGTAGAAGCCGCTGGAAACACCATATATTTT	CASSVEAAGNTIYF
NA	TRBJ2-2	TRBV2	NA	TGTGCCAGCAGTGACGGGCAGGGAGGTACCGGGGAGCTGTTTTTT	CASSDGQGGTGELFF
NA	TRBJ1-2	TRBV6-6	NA	TGTGCCAGCAGTTACTCCACTACTGGCTACACCTTC	CASSYSTTGYTF
TRBD1	TRBJ2-2	TRBV4-1	NA	TGCGCCAGCAGCCCCTATGGGACAGGGACTGACCGGGGCACCGGGGAGCTGTTTTTT	CASSPYGTGTDRGTGELFF